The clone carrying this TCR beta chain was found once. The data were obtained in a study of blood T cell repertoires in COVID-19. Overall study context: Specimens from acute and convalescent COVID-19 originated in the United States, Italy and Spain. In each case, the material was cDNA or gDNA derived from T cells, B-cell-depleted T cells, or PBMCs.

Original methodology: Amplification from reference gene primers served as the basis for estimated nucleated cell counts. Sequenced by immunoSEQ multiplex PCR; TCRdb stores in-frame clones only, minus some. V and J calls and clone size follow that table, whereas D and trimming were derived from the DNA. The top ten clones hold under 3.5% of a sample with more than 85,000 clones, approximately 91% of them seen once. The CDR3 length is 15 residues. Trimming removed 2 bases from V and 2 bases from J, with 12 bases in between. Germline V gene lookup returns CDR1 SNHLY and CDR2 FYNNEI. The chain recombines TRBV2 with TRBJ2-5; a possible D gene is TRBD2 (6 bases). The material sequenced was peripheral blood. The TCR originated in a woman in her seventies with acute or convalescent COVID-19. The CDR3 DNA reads TGTGCCAGCAGTGAAACCCGGGACTTACAAGAGACCCAGTACTTC. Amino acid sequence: CASSETRDLQETQYF.